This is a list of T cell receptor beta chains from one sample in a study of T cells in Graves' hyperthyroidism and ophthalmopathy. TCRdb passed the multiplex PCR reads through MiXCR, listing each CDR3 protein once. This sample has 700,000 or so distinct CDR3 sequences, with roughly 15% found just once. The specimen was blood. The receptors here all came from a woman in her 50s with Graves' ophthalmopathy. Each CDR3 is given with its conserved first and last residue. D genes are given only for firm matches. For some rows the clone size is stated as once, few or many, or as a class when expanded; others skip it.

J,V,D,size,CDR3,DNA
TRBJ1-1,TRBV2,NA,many,CASSEGLANTEAFF,TGTGCCAGCAGTGAAGGTTTGGCGAACACTGAAGCTTTCTTT
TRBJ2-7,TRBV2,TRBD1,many,CASRGWTGAEQYF,TGTGCCAGCAGAGGATGGACAGGAGCCGAGCAGTACTTC
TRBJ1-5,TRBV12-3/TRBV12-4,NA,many,CASSPTEMANQPQHF,TGTGCCAGCAGTCCCACTGAGATGGCCAATCAGCCCCAGCATTTT
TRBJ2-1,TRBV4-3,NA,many,CASSQEFPGLYNEQFF,TGCGCCAGCAGCCAAGAGTTTCCGGGACTCTACAATGAGCAGTTCTTC
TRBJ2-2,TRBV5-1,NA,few,CANSLASTGELFF,TGCGCCAACAGCTTGGCTAGCACCGGGGAGCTGTTTTTT
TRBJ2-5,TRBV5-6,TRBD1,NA,CASSIPGQTLYF,TGTGCCAGCAGCATTCCGGGACAGACCTTGTACTTC
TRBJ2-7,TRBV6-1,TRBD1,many,CASSQRMTGTGAYEQYF,TGTGCCAGCAGTCAACGGATGACCGGGACAGGGGCCTACGAGCAGTACTTC
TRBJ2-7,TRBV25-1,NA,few,CASSEEGTPAYEQYF,TGTGCCAGCAGTGAAGAAGGGACTCCAGCCTACGAGCAGTACTTC
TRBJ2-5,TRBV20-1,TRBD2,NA,CSASSREGYETQYF,TGCAGTGCTAGTTCGCGGGAGGGTTATGAGACCCAGTACTTC
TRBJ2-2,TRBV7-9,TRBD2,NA,CASSTLAGTSGNTGELFF,TGTGCCAGCAGCACCCTGGCCGGGACTAGCGGAAACACCGGGGAGCTGTTTTTT
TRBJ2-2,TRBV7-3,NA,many,CASSLTTGPMNTGELFF,TGTGCCAGCAGCTTAACGACGGGACCGATGAACACCGGGGAGCTGTTTTTT
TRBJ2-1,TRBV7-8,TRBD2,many,CASSPPPGLAGDNEQFF,TGTGCCAGCAGCCCCCCTCCTGGGCTAGCGGGAGACAATGAGCAGTTCTTC
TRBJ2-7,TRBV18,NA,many,CASFSGGGFGSEQYF,TGTGCCAGCTTTTCCGGCGGCGGCTTCGGATCCGAGCAGTACTTC
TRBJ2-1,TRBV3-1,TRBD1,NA,CVSSHGTGYNEQFF,TGTGTCAGCAGCCACGGGACAGGGTACAATGAGCAGTTCTTC
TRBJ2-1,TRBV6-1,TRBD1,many,CASSGQIGGLNNEQFF,TGTGCCAGCAGTGGACAGATAGGGGGCCTGAACAATGAGCAGTTCTTC
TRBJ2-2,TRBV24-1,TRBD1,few,CATSGTGGLIGELFF,TGTGCCACCAGTGGGACAGGGGGTCTGATCGGGGAGCTGTTTTTT
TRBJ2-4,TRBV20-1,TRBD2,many,CSAGLAGRAKNIQYF,TGCAGTGCAGGACTAGCGGGAAGGGCCAAAAACATTCAGTACTTC
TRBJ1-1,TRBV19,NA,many,CASISGTITEAFF,TGTGCCAGTATATCCGGGACCATCACTGAAGCTTTCTTT
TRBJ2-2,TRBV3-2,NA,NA,CASSQEGSYRELFF,TGTGCCAGCAGCCAAGAGGGGTCATACCGGGAGCTGTTTTTT
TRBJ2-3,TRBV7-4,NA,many,CASSYLLLQLTDTQYF,TGTGCCAGCAGCTACCTCTTGTTGCAACTCACAGATACGCAGTATTTT
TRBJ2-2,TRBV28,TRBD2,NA,CASTSSGSITGELFF,TGTGCCAGCACCTCTAGCGGGAGTATTACCGGGGAGCTGTTTTTT
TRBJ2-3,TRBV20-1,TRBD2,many,CSARNSGKSTDTQYF,TGCAGTGCTAGGAATAGCGGGAAAAGCACAGATACGCAGTATTTT
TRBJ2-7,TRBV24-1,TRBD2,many,CATSASSGRAGSYEQYF,TGTGCCACCAGTGCTTCTAGCGGGAGGGCCGGCTCCTACGAGCAGTACTTC